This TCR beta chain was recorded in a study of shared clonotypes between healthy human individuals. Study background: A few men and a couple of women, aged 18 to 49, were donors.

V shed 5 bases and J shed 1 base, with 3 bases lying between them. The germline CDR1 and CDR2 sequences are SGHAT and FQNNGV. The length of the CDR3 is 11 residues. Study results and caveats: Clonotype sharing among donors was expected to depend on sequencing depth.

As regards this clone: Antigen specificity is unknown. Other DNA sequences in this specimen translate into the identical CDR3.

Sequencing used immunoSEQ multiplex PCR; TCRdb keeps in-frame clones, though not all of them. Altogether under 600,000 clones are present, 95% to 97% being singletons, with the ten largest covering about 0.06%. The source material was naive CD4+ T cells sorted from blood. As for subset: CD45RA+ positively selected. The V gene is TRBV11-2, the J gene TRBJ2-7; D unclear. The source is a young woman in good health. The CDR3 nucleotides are TGTGCCAGCAGCACTTCCTACGAGCAGTACTTC. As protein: CASSTSYEQYF.